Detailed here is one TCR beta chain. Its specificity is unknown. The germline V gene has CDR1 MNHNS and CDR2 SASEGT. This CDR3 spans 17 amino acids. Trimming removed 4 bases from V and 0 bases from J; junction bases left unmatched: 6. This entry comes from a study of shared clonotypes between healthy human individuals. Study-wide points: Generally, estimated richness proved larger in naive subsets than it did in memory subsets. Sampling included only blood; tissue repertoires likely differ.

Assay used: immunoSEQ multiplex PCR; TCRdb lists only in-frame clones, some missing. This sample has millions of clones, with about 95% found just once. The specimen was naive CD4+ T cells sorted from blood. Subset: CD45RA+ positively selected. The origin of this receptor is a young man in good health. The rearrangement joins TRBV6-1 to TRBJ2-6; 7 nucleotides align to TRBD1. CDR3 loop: CASSGTGDRSGANVLTF. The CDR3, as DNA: TGTGCCAGCAGTGGTACAGGGGACCGCTCTGGGGCCAACGTCCTGACTTTC.